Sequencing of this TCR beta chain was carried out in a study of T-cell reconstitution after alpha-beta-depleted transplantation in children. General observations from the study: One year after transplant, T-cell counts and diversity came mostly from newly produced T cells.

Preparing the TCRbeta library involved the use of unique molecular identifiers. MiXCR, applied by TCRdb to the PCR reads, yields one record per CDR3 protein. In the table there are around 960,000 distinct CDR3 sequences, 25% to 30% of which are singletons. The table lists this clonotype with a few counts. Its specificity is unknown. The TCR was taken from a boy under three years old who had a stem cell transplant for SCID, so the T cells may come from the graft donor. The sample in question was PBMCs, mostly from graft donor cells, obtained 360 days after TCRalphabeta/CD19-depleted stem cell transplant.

This chain's CDR3 is CAKTGLANTYEQYF. In DNA form, the CDR3 reads TGTGCCAAGACGGGACTAGCGAATACCTACGAGCAGTACTTC. The V and J genes are TRBV2 and TRBJ2-7, with 10 positions matching TRBD2. This CDR3 is 14 amino acids long. The V segment lost 10 bases and the J segment 2 bases; nucleotides outside the gene matches: 8. Germline assignment: CDR1 SNHLY and CDR2 FYNNEI. Filled out from reference TRBV2 and TRBJ2-7, the complete variable domain reads EPEVTQTPSHQVTQMGQEVILRCVPISNHLYFYWYRQILGQKVEFLVSFYNNEISEKSEIFDDQFSVERPDGSNFTLKIRSTKLEDSAMYFCAKTGLANTYEQYFGPGTRLTVT.